The source of this T cell receptor (beta chain) is a study of shared clonotypes between healthy human individuals. CD45RO-negative CD8 cells positively selected for CCR7 made up the naive population, which excluded terminally differentiated effector memory CD45RA+ cells. V shed 0 bases and J shed 4 bases, with 13 bases lying between them. The CDR3 sequence is 17 residues long. The germline V gene encodes CDR1 MGHRA and CDR2 YSYEKL. Assay: immunoSEQ multiplex PCR; the TCRdb copy retains only in-frame clones and omits some. Of some 2,000,000 clones listed, approximately 95% are singletons. The chain uses TRBV4-1 and TRBJ1-6; D is unclear. The clonotype was recovered from a man aged 18 to 30 in good health. Sequencing input: naive CD8+ T cells sorted from blood. DNA of the CDR3: TGCGCCAGCAGCCAAGACCCCCAGACGGGGTATAATTCACCCCTCCACTTT. Its protein is CASSQDPQTGYNSPLHF.